This passage covers 26 T cell receptor beta chains from one sample sequenced in a study of cytomegalovirus exposure and HLA in healthy donors. The study ran its PCR with 60 Vbeta and 13 Jbeta primers. The method was immunoSEQ multiplex PCR; TCRdb's version includes in-frame clones alone and lacks a portion of them. This table has approximately 82,000 clones, about 9.4% appearing once. Sequencing was done on a sample of PBMCs. The receptor set was obtained from a man between 60 and 75 years old in good health and CMV-seropositive.

In its sample, this clone was seen a few times. The genes are TRBV6-1 and TRBJ1-5, with D unresolved. The CDR3 extends over 13 amino acids. Germline CDR1 and CDR2: MNHNS and SASEGT. Trimming left V 1 base short and J 4 bases short, with 5 bases between. The CDR3 DNA sequence: TGTGCCAGCAGTGAAGACCGGAATCAGCCCCAGCATTTT. This encodes CASSEDRNQPQHF.

Only a few counts were recorded for this clone. The genes are TRBV9 and TRBJ2-1; 8 bases map to TRBD1. Germline values: CDR1 SGDLS, CDR2 YYNGEE. The CDR3 has 17 amino acids. The ends lost 0 bases at V and 5 bases at J; junction bases unmatched: 10. The CDR3: CASSVASGTGTNNEQFF. The CDR3 coding sequence is TGTGCCAGCAGCGTAGCCTCGGGGACAGGAACAAACAATGAGCAGTTCTTC.

This clone occurred a few times. The chain uses TRBV7-8 and TRBJ2-3; 7 nucleotides align to TRBD2. Germline V CDR1 and CDR2: SGHVS, FQNEAQ. With V trimmed by 5 bases and J by 6 bases, 17 bases remained unmatched. The CDR3 length is 17 residues. The CDR3 DNA reads as TGTGCCAGCAGCCCGTCGAGGCGGGAGAACCCTACGGATACGCAGTATTTT. As protein: CASSPSRRENPTDTQYF.

J is TRBJ2-1 and V is TRBV15, with 10 bases aligning to TRBD1. CDR3 size: 17 residues. The junction had 7 bases not matched to a gene; V was cut back by 3 bases and J by 2 bases. Germline assignment: CDR1 LNHNV and CDR2 YYDKDF (reference sequence). In nucleotides, the CDR3 is TGTGCCACCAGCAGGGGGGGGACAGGGGAACCCTACAATGAGCAGTTCTTC. Translated: CATSRGGTGEPYNEQFF.

Ten or more counts support this clone. The rearrangement links TRBV27 to TRBJ2-5; D may be TRBD1 (5 bases). Germline V lookup: CDR1 MNHEY, CDR2 SMNVEV (reference sequence). Trimming shortened V by 4 bases and J by 2 bases, and 8 bases separated the two germline ends. The CDR3 is made up of 13 amino acids. The CDR3 DNA reads as TGTGCCAGCAGTTGGGGCTCTCAAGAGACCCAGTACTTC. Translating gives CASSWGSQETQYF.

This clone was seen a handful of times. The genes are TRBV28 and TRBJ2-5, with 10 nucleotides matching TRBD1. Trimming took 6 bases from V and 5 from J; bases not matched to a gene: 12. This CDR3 comprises 16 residues. CDR1 and CDR2 from the germline V gene are MDHEN and SYDVKM. The CDR3 region is CASRNVTGGIWETQYF. As DNA, the CDR3 is TGTGCCAGCAGGAATGTGACAGGGGGCATCTGGGAGACCCAGTACTTC.

V and J are TRBV30 and TRBJ2-3, with 8 bases matching TRBD2. The length of the CDR3 is 15 residues. J lost 1 base, V lost 8 bases, and 11 bases had no gene match. Per germline, CDR1 GTSNPN and CDR2 SVGIG (reference sequence). This CDR3 reads CARGGGRFGTDTQYF. The CDR3 DNA follows: TGTGCCCGGGGGGGCGGGAGGTTCGGCACAGATACGCAGTATTTT.

This clone was recorded a few times. The CDR3 coding sequence is TGTGCCAGCAGTGAGGACAGGACTAATGAAAAACTGTTTTTT. Protein sequence: CASSEDRTNEKLFF. The chain joins TRBV6-6 to TRBJ1-4, with 7 bases that match TRBD1. The CDR3 covers 14 residues. The V gene's germline CDR1 is MNHNY and CDR2 SVGAGI (reference sequence). V shed 5 bases, J shed 2 bases, and the junction held 2 bases outside the gene matches.

V and J are TRBV5-1 and TRBJ2-1; D may be TRBD2 (5 bases). Trimming took off 4 bases at V and 10 bases at J, with 33 bases between the two ends. Per germline, CDR1 SGHRS and CDR2 YFSETQ. There are 19 residues in the CDR3. The CDR3 spells CASSLVGWGPLTGASEQFF. The CDR3 DNA sequence: TGCGCCAGCAGCCTCGTAGGGTGGGGTCCCCTCACTGGAGCTAGCGAGCAGTTCTTC. Full variable domain (outside the CDR3, taken from reference TRBV5-1 and TRBJ2-1): KAGVTQTPRYLIKTRGQQVTLSCSPISGHRSVSWYQQTPGQGLQFLFEYFSETQRNKGNFPGRFSGRQFSNSRSEMNVSTLELGDSALYLCASSLVGWGPLTGASEQFFGPGTRLTVL.

A word on this clone: Other DNA sequences in this sample translate to the same CDR3. The genes are TRBV2 and TRBJ2-5; 12 bases align to TRBD2. Germline V lookup: CDR1 SNHLY, CDR2 FYNNEI. The CDR3 totals 15 residues. The trim removed 2 bases at V and 5 bases at J, leaving 3 bases unmatched. The CDR3: CASSELAGGLETQYF. In DNA form, the CDR3 reads TGTGCCAGCAGTGAACTAGCGGGGGGGCTGGAGACCCAGTACTTC.

This clone came up a few times. V and J are TRBV30 and TRBJ2-6; D may be TRBD1 (5 bases). Looked up from germline, CDR1 is GTSNPN and CDR2 is SVGIG (reference sequence). This CDR3 comprises 17 residues. The V end was cut by 0 bases, the J end by 1 base, with 13 bases between. CDR3 amino acids: CAWSVRGVGSGANVLTF. The CDR3 nucleotides are TGTGCCTGGAGTGTTAGGGGTGTAGGGTCTGGGGCCAACGTCCTGACTTTC.

This clone was observed a handful of times. J is TRBJ1-1 and V is TRBV6-5, with unresolved D. This CDR3 is 15 amino acids long. CDR1 is MNHEY and CDR2 is SVGAGI in the germline V gene. The V and J ends lost 0 bases and 7 bases respectively, with 15 bases between them. CDR3 nucleotides: TGTGCCAGCAGTTACTCCTGGAGTGCCTTGGGTGAAGCTTTCTTT. Its protein is CASSYSWSALGEAFF.

CDR3 nucleotide sequence: TGCGCCAGCAAGAGGGATCGGAACACTGAAGCTTTCTTT. It specifies CASKRDRNTEAFF. The rearrangement joins TRBV5-1 to TRBJ1-1, with unresolved D. Germline lookup yields CDR1 SGHRS and CDR2 YFSETQ. V lost 6 bases and J lost 1, with 10 bases in between. The CDR3 sequence is 13 residues long.

The chain has TRBV11-3 and TRBJ2-1; 7 bases agree with TRBD1. J gave up 8 bases and V 1 base, and 11 bases lay outside the gene matches. The CDR3 is 16 amino acids. Germline V gene data show CDR1 as SGHNT and CDR2 as YENEEA. CDR3 bases: TGTGCCAGCAGCTTAGGGGCCTGGGACAGAGTCGATGAGCAGTTCTTC. Translated: CASSLGAWDRVDEQFF.

V and J are TRBV5-4 and TRBJ1-2; 9 bases align to TRBD1. This CDR3 comprises 14 residues. J was trimmed by 3 bases and V by 5 bases; bases with no gene match: 5. Germline CDR1 and CDR2: SGHNT and YYREEE (reference sequence). The CDR3 is CASSQDRGYYGYTF. CDR3 nucleotide sequence: TGTGCCAGCAGTCAGGACAGGGGCTACTATGGCTACACCTTC.

This clone was counted only a few times. J is TRBJ1-4 and V is TRBV19, with 7 nucleotides matching TRBD1. The V segment lost 3 bases and the J segment 8 bases; nucleotides outside the gene matches: 6. This CDR3 has 14 residues. Germline CDR1 is LNHDA and CDR2 is SQIVND (reference sequence). This CDR3 is CASSMTGTEEKLFF. CDR3 sequence (DNA): TGTGCCAGTAGTATGACCGGGACAGAGGAAAAACTGTTTTTT.

This sequence joins TRBV5-6 and TRBJ2-5; TRBD1 might be the D (6 bases). Trimming pared 4 bases from V and 0 bases from J, leaving 13 bases between. The CDR3 spans 15 residues. Germline assignment: CDR1 SGHDT and CDR2 YYEEEE. The CDR3 sequence is CASSPSDRHQETQYF. The CDR3 region has the DNA TGTGCCAGCAGCCCATCGGACAGACACCAAGAGACCCAGTACTTC.

This clone was seen a few times. V is TRBV7-9 and J is TRBJ2-7, with 8 nucleotides matching TRBD2. J lost 5 bases, V lost 5 bases, and 8 bases had no gene match. CDR1 SEHNR and CDR2 FQNEAQ come from the germline V gene (reference sequence). The CDR3 has 14 amino acids. The CDR3 bases are TGTGCCAGCAGCCGGGGGGGGCTGGGAAACGAGCAGTACGTC. It is translated as CASSRGGLGNEQYV.

The V gene is TRBV7-2, the J gene TRBJ2-7; D remains ambiguous. In germline, CDR1 is SGHTA, CDR2 FQGNSA. The V gene lost 5 bases and the J gene lost 0 bases, with 5 bases spanning the gap. The CDR3 sequence is 12 residues long. The CDR3 coding sequence is TGTGCCAGCAGCCTTAGCTCCTACGAGCAGTACTTC. Encoded protein: CASSLSSYEQYF. The full variable domain, rest sourced from reference TRBV7-2 and TRBJ2-7, is GAGVSQSPSNKVTEKGKDVELRCDPISGHTALYWYRQSLGQGLEFLIYFQGNSAPDKSGLPSDRFSAERTGGSVSTLTIQRTQQEDSAVYLCASSLSSYEQYFGPGTRLTVT.

In this sample, this clone turned up a few times. The rearrangement uses TRBV6-1 and TRBJ1-4; D gene uncertain. Looked up from germline, CDR1 is MNHNS and CDR2 is SASEGT. V lost 6 bases, J lost 5 bases, and 13 bases lay in between. This CDR3 spans 14 amino acids. The CDR3 nucleotides are TGTGCCAGCAGGCAGGTTCCGATGAATGAAAAACTGTTTTTT. It is translated as CASRQVPMNEKLFF.

This clone was seen a handful of times. The CDR3 DNA reads as TGTGCCAGCTCACCTGTGACAGGTGGGGGAAACACTGAAGCTTTCTTT. It encodes CASSPVTGGGNTEAFF. This chain connects TRBV18 to TRBJ1-1; possible D gene TRBD1, 6 bases. The V end lost 3 bases, the J end lost 2 bases, and 16 bases lay between the germline ends. The germline V gene has CDR1 KGHSH and CDR2 LQKENI. This CDR3 region has 16 residues.

This clone was recorded a few times. The chain links TRBV20-1 to TRBJ2-7; D is uncertain. This CDR3 comprises 11 residues. Germline assignment: CDR1 DFQATT and CDR2 SNEGSKA (reference sequence). V dropped 3 bases and J dropped 1 base, with 4 bases sitting between them. CDR3 DNA sequence: TGCAGTGCTAGCGTTTCCTACGAGCAGTACTTC. Protein: CSASVSYEQYF.

The rearrangement uses TRBV7-2 and TRBJ1-5; D gene unclear. The CDR3 length is 15 residues. The V end lost 5 bases, the J end lost 6 bases, and 17 bases lay between the germline ends. Per the germline V gene, CDR1 is SGHTA and CDR2 is FQGNSA. The CDR3 loop reads CASSLGGESGQPQHF. DNA for the CDR3: TGTGCCAGCAGCCTAGGCGGGGAATCGGGTCAGCCCCAGCATTTT. The variable domain in full, completed from reference TRBV7-2 and TRBJ1-5, reads GAGVSQSPSNKVTEKGKDVELRCDPISGHTALYWYRQSLGQGLEFLIYFQGNSAPDKSGLPSDRFSAERTGGSVSTLTIQRTQQEDSAVYLCASSLGGESGQPQHFGDGTRLSIL.

A note on this clone: One junction end disagrees with the germline gene, perhaps due to a read error. V gene TRBV18 combines with J gene TRBJ1-2; no clear D. This CDR3 comprises 14 residues. Germline CDR1 KGHSH, CDR2 LQKENI. The CDR3 DNA reads TGTGCCAGCTCACCTTCGAGGACTTTCTATGGCTATACCTTC. This encodes CASSPSRTFYGYTF.

This clone was recorded a few times. The CDR3 spells CASSPTLADEQYF. CDR3 bases: TGCGCCAGCAGCCCGACCCTAGCGGACGAGCAGTACTTC. The chain employs TRBV5-1 and TRBJ2-7; TRBD2 matches 7 bases. Trimming took 4 bases from V and 5 from J; bases not matched to a gene: 6. Germline V gene data show CDR1 as SGHRS and CDR2 as YFSETQ. The CDR3 runs 13 residues.

The rearrangement links TRBV28 to TRBJ1-1, with 7 bases aligning to TRBD1. V lost 3 bases to trimming and J lost 8 bases; unmatched junction nucleotides: 3. The CDR3 has 12 residues. The germline V gene encodes CDR1 MDHEN and CDR2 SYDVKM. CDR3 in amino acids: CASSFSDREAFF. The CDR3 DNA reads as TGTGCCAGCAGTTTTTCGGACAGGGAAGCTTTCTTT.